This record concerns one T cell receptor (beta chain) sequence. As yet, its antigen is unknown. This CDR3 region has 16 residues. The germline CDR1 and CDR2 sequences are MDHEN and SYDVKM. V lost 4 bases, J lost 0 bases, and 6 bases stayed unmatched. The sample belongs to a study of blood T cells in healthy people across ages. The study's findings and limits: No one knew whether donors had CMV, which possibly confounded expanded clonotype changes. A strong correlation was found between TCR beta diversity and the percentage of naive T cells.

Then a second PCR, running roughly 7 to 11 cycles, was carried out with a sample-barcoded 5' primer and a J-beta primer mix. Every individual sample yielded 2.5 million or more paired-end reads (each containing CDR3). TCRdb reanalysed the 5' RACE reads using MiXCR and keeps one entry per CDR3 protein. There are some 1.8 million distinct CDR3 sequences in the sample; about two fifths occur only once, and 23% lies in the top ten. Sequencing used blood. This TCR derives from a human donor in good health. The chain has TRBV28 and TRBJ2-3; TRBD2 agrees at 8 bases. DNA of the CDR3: TGTGCCAGCAGTTCCCAGCGGGGGTCTAGCACAGATACGCAGTATTTT. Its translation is CASSSQRGSSTDTQYF.